The present entry profiles one T cell receptor (beta chain) with its context. The sample belongs to a study of control samples from healthy donors and cancer patients. Generated by immunoSEQ multiplex PCR, the TCRdb table keeps only in-frame clones and is missing some. The data show some 130,000 clones, 90% to 95% seen once. After removal of 7 bases from V and 2 bases from J, the junction contained 1 base not matched to a gene. The germline V gene has CDR1 LGHDT and CDR2 YNNKEL (reference sequence). The CDR3 consists of 14 residues. Sequencing was carried out using PBMCs. The rearrangement links TRBV3-1 (or the pseudogene TRBV3-2) to TRBJ2-7; 14 positions match TRBD2. This sequence was found in a man in his fifties with head and neck cancer. CDR3 sequence: CASTTSGGAYEQYF. The CDR3 DNA reads as TGTGCCAGCACGACTAGCGGGGGGGCCTACGAGCAGTACTTC.